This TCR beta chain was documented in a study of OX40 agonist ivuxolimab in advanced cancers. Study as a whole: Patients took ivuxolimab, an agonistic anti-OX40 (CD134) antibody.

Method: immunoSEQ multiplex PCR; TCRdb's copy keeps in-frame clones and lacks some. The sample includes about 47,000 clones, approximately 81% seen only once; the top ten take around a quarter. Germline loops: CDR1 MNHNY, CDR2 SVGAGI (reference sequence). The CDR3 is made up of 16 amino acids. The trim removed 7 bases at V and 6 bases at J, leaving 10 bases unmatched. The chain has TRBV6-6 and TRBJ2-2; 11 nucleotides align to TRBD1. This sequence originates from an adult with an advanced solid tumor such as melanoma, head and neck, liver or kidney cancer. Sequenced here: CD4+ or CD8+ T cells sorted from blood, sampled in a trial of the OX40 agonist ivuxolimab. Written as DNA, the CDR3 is TGTGCCAGCAATCGGGACAGGGGGTTCCTGGCCGGGGAGCTGTTTTTT. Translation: CASNRDRGFLAGELFF.